This passage covers 26 T cell receptor beta chains from one sample sequenced in a study of Ad26.COV2.S vaccination and SARS-CoV-2 variants. The treatment denotes: some 20 received Ad26.COV2.S at low or high dose, single or two shots; roughly five received placebo; per-sample allocation not given. Collection of the samples took place on day 63 after the first injection of vaccine or placebo. Only in-frame clones appear in the TCRdb table, and some are missing; sequencing was by immunoSEQ multiplex PCR. The sample records about 350,000 clones, 65% to 90% being singletons. This specimen was peripheral blood, taken in a trial of Ad26.COV2.S vaccine versus placebo. All receptors derive from a person aged 18 to 59 who received the Ad26.COV2.S COVID-19 vaccine or a placebo.

CDR3 DNA sequence: TGTGCCAGCAGCGTACTGGCGAGGGACCCAGATACGCAGTATTTT. Its translation is CASSVLARDPDTQYF. The chain is built from TRBV9 and TRBJ2-3, with D perhaps given as TRBD1 or TRBD2 (5 bases each). The germline CDR1 and CDR2 sequences are SGDLS and YYNGEE. This CDR3 comprises 15 residues. V was trimmed by 1 base and J by 4 bases, leaving 13 bases between them.

This chain uses TRBV9 with TRBJ2-7; perhaps D is TRBD1 or TRBD2 (7 bases each). With 4 bases removed from V and 3 bases from J, the gap between germline ends came to 20 bases. This CDR3 spans 16 amino acids. Germline CDR1 SGDLS, CDR2 YYNGEE. The CDR3 region is CASSPYDRAGDYEQYF. CDR3 bases: TGTGCCAGCAGCCCATACGACAGGGCGGGAGACTACGAGCAGTACTTC.

The chain recombines TRBV7-9 with TRBJ1-1; D gene unclear. The CDR3 spans 13 residues. V was clipped by 3 bases and J by 0 bases, with 5 bases between them. CDR1 SEHNR and CDR2 FQNEAQ come from the germline V gene (reference sequence). The DNA for the CDR3 is TGTGCCAGCAGCTTTCAGATGAACACTGAAGCTTTCTTT. Its protein product is CASSFQMNTEAFF.

The V call is TRBV28, the J call TRBJ2-7; TRBD1 is a possible D gene (5 bases). This CDR3 region has 13 residues. Germline CDR1 reads MDHEN; CDR2 reads SYDVKM. Trimming took off 6 bases at V and 3 bases at J, with 12 bases between the two ends. Here the CDR3 reads CASSPPTDYEQYF. In nucleotides, the CDR3 is TGTGCCAGCAGCCCCCCGACAGACTACGAGCAGTACTTC.

V is TRBV10-3 and J is TRBJ1-6; 7 nucleotides agree with TRBD1. Germline V gene data show CDR1 as ENHRY and CDR2 as SYGVKD. CDR3 length: 15 residues. V lost 3 bases to trimming and J lost 9 bases; unmatched junction nucleotides: 8. Written as DNA, the CDR3 is TGTGCCATCAGTGATTCGACAGGGATGGGTTCACCCCTCCACTTT. Its protein is CAISDSTGMGSPLHF.

This clone was observed once. The chain carries TRBV18 and TRBJ1-4; D ambiguous. V was shortened by 3 bases and J by 4 bases, with 12 bases between the two germline ends. CDR3 length: 15 residues. CDR1 is KGHSH and CDR2 is LQKENI in the germline V gene. DNA for the CDR3: TGTGCCAGCTCACCTCCCGGCGGTGGTAATGAAAAACTGTTTTTT. This translates into CASSPPGGGNEKLFF.

This chain links TRBV7-2 with TRBJ1-2; TRBD1 might be the D (6 bases). Trimming shortened V by 3 bases and J by 8 bases, and 13 bases separated the two germline ends. Germline-derived CDR1 and CDR2 are SGHTA and FQGNSA. The CDR3 is 13 amino acids. The CDR3, as DNA: TGTGCCAGCAGCTTGTTACAGGGAGGAGGCTACACCTTC. Residues: CASSLLQGGGYTF. The full variable domain, rest sourced from reference TRBV7-2 and TRBJ1-2, is GAGVSQSPSNKVTEKGKDVELRCDPISGHTALYWYRQSLGQGLEFLIYFQGNSAPDKSGLPSDRFSAERTGGSVSTLTIQRTQQEDSAVYLCASSLLQGGGYTFGSGTRLTVV.

CDR3: CASSLAVAKNIQYF. DNA for the CDR3: TGTGCCAGTAGTCTGGCGGTAGCCAAAAACATTCAGTACTTC. The chain combines TRBV19 with TRBJ2-4; D gene ambiguous. Deletions cut 5 bases from V and 0 bases from J, with 8 bases between. Germline values: CDR1 LNHDA, CDR2 SQIVND (reference sequence). The CDR3 is 14 amino acids.

The count of this clone is one. The chain joins TRBV9 to TRBJ2-2; 7 bases are a match to TRBD2. This CDR3 is 15 amino acids long. Germline V lookup: CDR1 SGDLS, CDR2 YYNGEE. J gave up 5 bases and V 3 bases, and 7 bases lay outside the gene matches. The CDR3 here is CASSAGGLSTGELFF. DNA of the CDR3: TGTGCCAGCAGCGCGGGGGGACTGTCGACCGGGGAGCTGTTTTTT.

The chain is built from TRBV23-1 and TRBJ1-4; TRBD1 matches at 9 bases. TRBV23-1 is designated an ORF whose function remains uncertain. V dropped 2 bases and J dropped 8; count of bases not matched to a gene: 6. The CDR3 has 15 residues. The CDR3 DNA is TGCGCCAGCAGTCAAATGGGACAGGGTGGGGAAAAACTGTTTTTT. Its translation is CASSQMGQGGEKLFF.

This chain uses TRBV14 with TRBJ2-1; TRBD2 aligns across 10 bases. CDR1 SGHDN and CDR2 FVKESK come from the germline V gene. The CDR3 spans 14 residues. The V segment lost 0 bases and the J segment 14 bases; nucleotides outside the gene matches: 7. The CDR3 sequence: CASSQDAGLAEEFF. The CDR3 DNA sequence: TGTGCCAGCAGCCAAGATGCCGGACTAGCGGAGGAGTTCTTC.

This clone was observed once. This chain connects TRBV5-1 to TRBJ1-1; D call uncertain. The germline gives CDR1 SGHRS, CDR2 YFSETQ. This CDR3 is 14 amino acids long. The V end was cut by 4 bases, the J end by 5 bases, with 15 bases between. Here the CDR3 DNA reads TGCGCCAGCAGCGACCCAGGAGGAACAACTGAAGCTTTCTTT. This encodes CASSDPGGTTEAFF.

The rearrangement joins TRBV3-1 (or the pseudogene TRBV3-2) to TRBJ2-3; the D is unclear. The CDR3 consists of 13 residues. V was shortened by 1 base and J by 5 bases, with 7 bases between the two germline ends. Germline values: CDR1 LGHDT, CDR2 YNNKEL (reference sequence). Here the CDR3 reads CASSQGVGDTQYF. The CDR3, as DNA: TGTGCCAGCAGCCAAGGAGTCGGAGATACGCAGTATTTT.

The chain couples TRBV18 to TRBJ2-3; D gene uncertain. The CDR3 has 15 residues. Germline loops: CDR1 KGHSH, CDR2 LQKENI. Trimming took 6 bases from V and 3 from J, leaving 16 bases between them. CDR3 in amino acids: CASSPGVPGTDTQYF. As DNA, the CDR3 is TGTGCCAGCTCGCCTGGGGTACCTGGTACAGATACGCAGTATTTT. Full variable domain (outside the CDR3, taken from reference TRBV18 and TRBJ2-3): NAGVMQNPRHLVRRRGQEARLRCSPMKGHSHVYWYRQLPEEGLKFMVYLQKENIIDESGMPKERFSAEFPKEGPSILRIQQVVRGDSAAYFCASSPGVPGTDTQYFGPGTRLTVL.

The V gene is TRBV4-3, the J gene TRBJ1-2; D possibly corresponds to TRBD1 (5 bases). CDR3 size: 15 residues. V dropped 1 base and J dropped 2 bases, with 11 bases sitting between them. From germline, CDR1 is LGHNA and CDR2 YSLEER. CDR3 bases: TGCGCCAGCAGCCAAGCCGGGGGAGCAAACTATGGCTACACCTTC. This encodes CASSQAGGANYGYTF.

The J gene is TRBJ1-6, the V gene TRBV6-2 or TRBV6-3; perhaps TRBD1 as D (6 bases). With 6 bases removed from V and 8 bases from J, the gap between germline ends came to 8 bases. Germline V CDR1 and CDR2: MNHEY, SVGEGT. The CDR3 extends over 12 amino acids. CDR3 nucleotide sequence: TGTGCCAGCAGCCACAGGGATTCACCCCTCCACTTT. It translates to CASSHRDSPLHF.

This clone was detected only once. The gene calls are TRBV11-2 and TRBJ1-4, with a weak D call TRBD1 (6 bases). The length of the CDR3 is 15 residues. With 5 bases removed from V and 5 bases from J, the gap between germline ends came to 15 bases. CDR1 SGHAT and CDR2 FQNNGV come from the germline V gene. The CDR3: CASSPHLGANEKLFF. CDR3 nucleotide sequence: TGTGCCAGCAGCCCACACCTGGGGGCCAATGAAAAACTGTTTTTT.

The CDR3 nucleotides are TGTGCCATCATGAGTCCTGGGGCCAACGTCCTGACTTTC. Protein product: CAIMSPGANVLTF. This chain connects TRBV10-3 to TRBJ2-6, with D unclear. V was clipped by 7 bases and J by 2 bases, with 6 bases between them. Germline CDR1 ENHRY, CDR2 SYGVKD. CDR3 length equals 13 residues.

The gene calls are TRBV4-1 and TRBJ2-1; maybe TRBD2 (6 bases). This CDR3 has 14 amino acids. V was pared by 0 bases and J by 10 bases, with 13 bases between. Germline V gene data show CDR1 as MGHRA and CDR2 as YSYEKL. DNA for the CDR3: TGCGCCAGCAGCCAAGACGGGCGGGGCGGGGAGCAGTTCTTC. Its protein product is CASSQDGRGGEQFF.

J is TRBJ1-6 and V is TRBV21-1. TRBV21-1 is classified as a pseudogene. The CDR3 runs 16 residues. CDR3 sequence (DNA): TGTGCCAGCAGCCCCCCCTCAGGGCATATCAGGACTCCCCTCCACTTT. It yields the protein CASSPPSGHIRTPLHF.

A word on this clone: The junction departs from germline at one end; a sequencing error may be responsible. This chain joins TRBV28 and TRBJ2-4, with D uncertain. Looked up from germline, CDR1 is MDHEN and CDR2 is SYDVKM. This CDR3 spans 11 amino acids. The CDR3 here is CASITPPNTSF. In DNA form, the CDR3 reads TGTGCCAGCATCACCCCCCCGAACACTTCCTTC.

The chain is built from TRBV6-5 and TRBJ1-3; D ambiguous. The ends were cut back, 6 bases at V and 0 bases at J, with 6 bases in the middle. This CDR3 is 13 amino acids long. Germline lookup yields CDR1 MNHEY and CDR2 SVGAGI. CDR3 sequence reads: CASSLISGNTIYF. CDR3 in DNA: TGTGCCAGCAGCCTGATCTCTGGAAACACCATATATTTT.

The chain joins TRBV28 to TRBJ2-7; 11 bases agree with TRBD1. Losses at the gene ends were 5 bases for V and 3 bases for J; bases not matched to a gene: 12. The length of the CDR3 is 17 residues. Germline lookup yields CDR1 MDHEN and CDR2 SYDVKM. The CDR3 reads CASSPRTGGAVDYEQYF. Here the CDR3 DNA reads TGTGCCAGCAGTCCCCGGACAGGGGGCGCGGTAGACTACGAGCAGTACTTC.

This clone was observed once. The V and J genes are TRBV21-1 and TRBJ2-1. TRBV21-1 is described as a pseudogene. The CDR3 has 15 residues. The CDR3 nucleotides read TGTGCCAGCAGCACGGCCAGCCAGAGTTACAATGAGCAGTTCTTC. It specifies CASSTASQSYNEQFF.

This chain connects TRBV7-3 to TRBJ2-1, with 11 bases that match TRBD2. Trimming took 2 bases from V and 0 from J; bases not matched to a gene: 9. The CDR3 totals 19 residues. Germline V gene data show CDR1 as SGHTA and CDR2 as FQGTGA. CDR3 loop: CASSLVGGTSGSSYNEQFF. CDR3 in DNA: TGTGCCAGCAGCTTAGTAGGGGGGACTAGCGGTAGCTCCTACAATGAGCAGTTCTTC.

The rearrangement links TRBV11-2 to TRBJ2-3; no firm D call. The CDR3 contains 15 residues. The V end lost 1 base, the J end lost 6 bases, and 14 bases lay between the germline ends. Germline V gives CDR1 SGHAT, CDR2 FQNNGV. This CDR3 is CASSLVSLSLDTQYF. The CDR3 DNA follows: TGTGCCAGCAGCTTAGTTAGTCTGTCTTTGGATACGCAGTATTTT.